This is a list of T cell receptor beta chains from one sample in a study of T cell repertoires in cytomegalovirus infection. TCRdb re-analysed the reads in MiXCR, keeping a single row per CDR3 protein. The data show about 76,000 distinct CDR3 sequences, about 3.8% seen once. The sample was PBMCs. The source is a human donor in good health (CMV status not recorded). Some clones in this sample may be carry-over from other donors' samples. Both conserved end residues are part of each CDR3. D genes are given only for firm matches. Size tells how often a clone was seen (once, few, many) or the class of an expanded clone, and some rows leave it out.

cdr3_aa	cdr3_nt	d_call	clone_size	v_call	j_call
CATSIRGGRTDQPQHF	TGTGCCACCAGTATTAGGGGCGGGCGCACGGATCAGCCCCAGCATTTT	.	.	TRBV15	TRBJ1-5
CASSSLGRSAQHF	TGTGCCAGCAGTTCCCTTGGACGGTCCGCCCAGCATTTT	.	many	TRBV28	TRBJ1-5
CASSFRFGEQFF	TGTGCCAGCAGTTTTAGGTTCGGTGAGCAGTTCTTC	.	many	TRBV12-3/TRBV12-4	TRBJ2-1
CASSVELGGTDTQYF	TGTGCCAGCAGCGTCGAGCTCGGGGGCACAGATACGCAGTATTTT	.	many	TRBV9	TRBJ2-3
CSVTDARHF	TGCAGCGTTACGGACGCGAGGCATTTC	.	many	TRBV29-1	TRBJ2-5
CASSFYRRRNSPLHF	TGTGCCAGCAGTTTTTACAGGAGAAGGAATTCACCCCTCCACTTT	.	many	TRBV6-2/TRBV6-3	TRBJ1-6
CASSSRRAASTEAFF	TGTGCCAGCAGCTCTCGGCGGGCAGCAAGCACTGAAGCTTTCTTT	.	many	TRBV7-8	TRBJ1-1
CASSWGNYGYTF	TGTGCCAGTAGTTGGGGGAACTATGGCTACACCTTC	.	many	TRBV19	TRBJ1-2
CSARDRTGQETQYF	TGCAGTGCTAGAGATAGGACAGGTCAAGAGACCCAGTACTTC	TRBD1	many	TRBV20-1	TRBJ2-5
CASSRGDTDTQYF	TGTGCCAGCAGCCGCGGGGACACAGATACGCAGTATTTT	.	many	TRBV9	TRBJ2-3
CASSRKGLAGNEPFF	TGTGCCAGCAGCAGGAAGGGACTAGCCGGCAATGAGCCGTTCTTC	TRBD2	.	TRBV7-2	TRBJ2-1
CASSGGSEYF	TGTGCCAGCAGTGGGGGGAGCGAGTACTTC	.	many	TRBV6-6	TRBJ2-5
CAIREDRLYGYTF	TGTGCCATCAGGGAGGACAGGCTTTATGGCTACACCTTC	TRBD1	many	TRBV10-3	TRBJ1-2
CASRDLGGDYTF	TGTGCCAGCCGGGATTTAGGAGGGGACTACACCTTC	.	.	TRBV14	TRBJ1-2
CSARDRGTGGRYGYTF	TGCAGTGCTAGAGACCGGGGGACAGGGGGCCGTTATGGCTACACCTTC	TRBD1	.	TRBV20-1	TRBJ1-2